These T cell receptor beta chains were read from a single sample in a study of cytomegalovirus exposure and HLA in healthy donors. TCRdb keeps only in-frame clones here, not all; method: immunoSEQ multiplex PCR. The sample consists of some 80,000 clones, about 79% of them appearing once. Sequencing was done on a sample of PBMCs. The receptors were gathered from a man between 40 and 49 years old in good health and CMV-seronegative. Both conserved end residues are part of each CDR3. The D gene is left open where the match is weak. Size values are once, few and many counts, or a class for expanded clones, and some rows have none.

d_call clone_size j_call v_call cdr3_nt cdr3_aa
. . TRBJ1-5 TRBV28 TGTGCCAGCAGCGATCAAGGGGGTTTGCCCCAGCATTTT CASSDQGGLPQHF
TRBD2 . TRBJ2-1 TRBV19 TGTGCCAGTAGTATGCTAGCGGGAGATGAGCAGTTCTTC CASSMLAGDEQFF
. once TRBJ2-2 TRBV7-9 TGTGCCAGCAGCTTAGGACTAGACGCGAACACCGGGGAGCTGTTTTTT CASSLGLDANTGELFF
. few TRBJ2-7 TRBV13 TGTGCCAGCAGCTTATACGGTCCGTACGAGCAGTACTTC CASSLYGPYEQYF
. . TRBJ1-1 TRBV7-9 TGTGCCAGCAGCTCCCTCGGGGTGAGCACTGAAGCTTTCTTT CASSSLGVSTEAFF
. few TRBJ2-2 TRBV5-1 TGCGCCAGCAGCGAGGAGGACACCGGGGAGCTGTTTTTT CASSEEDTGELFF
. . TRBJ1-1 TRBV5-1 TGCGCCAGCCACGACATCGGGGACACTGAAGCTTTCTTT CASHDIGDTEAFF
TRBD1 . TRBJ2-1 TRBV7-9 TGTGCCAGCAGCCCCCAACGGACAGGAGGTGAGCAGTTCTTC CASSPQRTGGEQFF
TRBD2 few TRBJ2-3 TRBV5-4 TGTGCCAGCAGCTTGGGCCCTCGAGCGGGAAACACAGATACGCAGTATTTT CASSLGPRAGNTDTQYF
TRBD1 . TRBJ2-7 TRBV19 TGTGCCAGTAGTCCCAACAGGGGGGCCTACGAGCAGTACTTC CASSPNRGAYEQYF
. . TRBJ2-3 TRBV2 TGTGCCAGCAGTGGGACTCTGCGCACAGATACGCAGTATTTT CASSGTLRTDTQYF
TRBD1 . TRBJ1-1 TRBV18 TGTGCCAGCTCACCGGACAGGGAATATGAAGCTTTCTTT CASSPDREYEAFF
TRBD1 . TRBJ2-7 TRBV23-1 TGCGCCAGCAGTCAATTGTCTAAGGGGACAGGGTCGGGCGAGCAGTACTTC CASSQLSKGTGSGEQYF
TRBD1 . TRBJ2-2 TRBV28 TGTGCCAGCAGTTTAAGACAGGGTGCCGGGGAGCTGTTTTTT CASSLRQGAGELFF
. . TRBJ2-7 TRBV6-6 TGTGCCAGCAGTTACTCGAGCAGGCCGAGCTCCTACGAGCAGTACTTC CASSYSSRPSSYEQYF
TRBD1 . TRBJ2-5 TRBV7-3 TGTGCCAGCAGCTTAACGAAGGGGGCGGGAGAGACCCAGTACTTC CASSLTKGAGETQYF
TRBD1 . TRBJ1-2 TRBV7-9 TGTGCCAGCAGCTCCCCGAGAGGGGGCGACTATGGCTACACCTTC CASSSPRGGDYGYTF
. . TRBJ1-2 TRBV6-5 TGTGCCAGCAGTTACTCGAAAGCCCCGAACTATGGCTACACCTTC CASSYSKAPNYGYTF
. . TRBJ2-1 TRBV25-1 TGTGCCAGCAGTGGACCCCGGGACACCTACAATGAGCAGTTCTTC CASSGPRDTYNEQFF
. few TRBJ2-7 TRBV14 TGTGCCAGCAGCCAAGACACAGGGAGACCCTCCTACGAGCAGTACTTC CASSQDTGRPSYEQYF
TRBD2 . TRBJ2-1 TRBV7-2 TGTGCCAGCAGCTTAGTTCCTTCAGGGACTAGTCCCAATGAGCAGTTCTTC CASSLVPSGTSPNEQFF
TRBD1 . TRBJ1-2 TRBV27 TGTGCCAGCAGTGCAGGGACAGGATACTATGGCTACACCTTC CASSAGTGYYGYTF
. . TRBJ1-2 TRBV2 TGTGCCAGCAGTGACTCCGGAGGGTACTATGGCTACACCTTC CASSDSGGYYGYTF
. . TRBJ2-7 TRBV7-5 TGTGCCAGAAGCTTAAAGGTAGGCGGGAGCAGTTACGAGCAGTACTTC CARSLKVGGSSYEQYF